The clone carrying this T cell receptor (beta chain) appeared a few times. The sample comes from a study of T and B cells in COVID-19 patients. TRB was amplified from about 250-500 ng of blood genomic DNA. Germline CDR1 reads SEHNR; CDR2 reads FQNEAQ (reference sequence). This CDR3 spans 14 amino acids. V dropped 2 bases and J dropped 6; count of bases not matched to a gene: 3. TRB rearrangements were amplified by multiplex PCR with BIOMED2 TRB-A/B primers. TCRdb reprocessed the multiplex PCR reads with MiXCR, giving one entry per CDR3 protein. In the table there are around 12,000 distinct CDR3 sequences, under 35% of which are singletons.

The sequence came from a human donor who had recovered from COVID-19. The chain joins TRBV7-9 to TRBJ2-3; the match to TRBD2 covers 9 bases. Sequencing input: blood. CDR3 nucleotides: TGTGCCAGCAGCTTATTTAGCGGGAGCGATACGCAGTATTTT. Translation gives CASSLFSGSDTQYF.